This T cell receptor beta chain was recovered during a study of memory CD4+ T cells and cytomegalovirus serostatus (dated by TCRdb to about 2019). Turning to the overall study: The 33 healthy Belgian adults in the cohort included 9 who were CMV seropositive and roughly 25 who were CMV seronegative. To replicate a published TCR-based CMV serostatus classifier, the researchers sequenced the CD4+ memory TCRbeta repertoires of a Belgian cohort whose cytomegalovirus serostatus was known.

A FACSAria II was used to sort memory CD4+ T cells, defined as single viable CD3+CD4+CD8-CD45RO+ cells. To determine CMV serostatus, a Roche Elecsys assay was used that detects serum IgG against CMV pp150, pp28, p38 and p52. After thawing, total CD4+ T cells were enriched by positive selection with CD4 magnetic microbeads. The samples came from a separate study whose specific focus was interrogating the CD4+ T cell memory repertoire. Peripheral blood mononuclear cells were isolated and cryopreserved according to standard operating procedures, and serum was stored at -80 degrees C. CD3-PerCP (BW264/56), CD4-APC (RPA-T4), CD45RO-PE (UCHT1) and CD8-Pacific Orange (3B5) antibodies were used for staining, and non-viable cells were excluded with Sytox blue. The Quick-DNA Microprep Kit was used to extract genomic DNA from the sorted cells. TCRbeta DNA was amplified with the immunoSEQ hsTCRbeta kit following the manufacturer's protocol. An Illumina MiSeq instrument was used to sequence the TCRbeta libraries. Processing in the source paper ran as follows. Once out-of-frame sequences had been removed, 2,204,828 distinct TCRbeta sequences were left, which works out to an average of roughly 70,000 per individual. Each individual was scored by the count of about 150 previously reported CMV-associated TCRbeta sequences and the total productive distinct TCRbeta count. A beta-binomial model was reimplemented in Python, and random forests from scikit-learn, run with default parameters, were trained on data from the US cohort. Classifier performance on the Belgian cohort was summarized as median AUC with percentile confidence intervals calculated over 10,000 bootstrap iterations. Here the immuneACCESS table is served through TCRdb, limited to in-frame sequences with V and J called. Missing clones are a known gap in these copies; in checked studies unresolved V genes cover under half, and the rest lacks a known reason. The DNA was the basis for D and trimming; V, J and clone size are from that table. The table for this sample lists about 57,000 clones; more than 60% of them were counted only once. The top ten clonotypes cover approximately 0.82% of the sample.

Here is what the overall study found, with its caveats: Of 150 to 200 previously reported CMV-associated TCRbeta sequences, 60 to 85 appeared in the CD4+ memory repertoires, each in one to five individuals. Only CD4+CD45RO+ memory cells were sequenced, in contrast to the original study, in which naive and memory CD4+ and CD8+ populations were covered. The results were read as suggesting that the CMV-associated TCR signature is, for the most part, present in the CD4+ memory repertoire. CMV serostatus prediction reached a median bootstrapped AUC of about 0.94 with the original framework and 0.75 to 0.92 with a US-trained random forest. On the Belgian cohort, the classifier based on the original framework reached a median bootstrapped AUC of about 0.96, with a 95% CI of 0.76-1.00.

Sequences SNHLY (CDR1) and FYNNEI (CDR2) are obtained from the germline V gene. V is pruned by 6 bases and J by 5 bases, leaving 5 bases of the junction without a gene match. Inclusive of the bounding cysteine and phenylalanine, the CDR3 is 13 residues long. The DNA shown is the 39-base CDR3, in frame from base 1. Of note for this clone: Its recognized antigen is unknown. It has no much larger one-base neighbor in the sample; base qualities were not kept.

The chain is made from TRBV2 and TRBJ2-5; TRBD2 fits 8 bases in the junction. The sequenced material came from memory CD4+ T cells from blood. The source of this sequence is an adult in good health and CMV-seronegative. The CDR3: CASSLGGAETQYF. In nucleotides, the sequence is TGTGCCAGCAGCCTCGGGGGGGCCGAGACCCAGTACTTC.